This entry lists 14 T cell receptor beta chains sequenced from one sample in a study of cytomegalovirus exposure and HLA in healthy donors. This PCR relied on a set of 60 Vbeta primers and 13 Jbeta primers. Clones were read by immunoSEQ multiplex PCR, and TCRdb kept only the in-frame ones, dropping some. The table lists some 110,000 clones, roughly 72% of them singletons. The sequencing input was PBMCs. These receptors all come from a woman aged 45-65 years in good health and CMV-seropositive.

The chain couples TRBV4-1 to TRBJ1-6; D is perhaps TRBD1 (6 bases). Germline V gene data show CDR1 as MGHRA and CDR2 as YSYEKL. V was pared by 0 bases and J by 7 bases, with 19 bases between. This CDR3 has 18 residues. DNA for the CDR3: TGCGCCAGCAGCCAAGAATTAGGGATGACAGGACCCAATTCACCCCTCCACTTT. Residues: CASSQELGMTGPNSPLHF.

This clone was counted between two and nine times. The chain couples TRBV19 to TRBJ1-5; TRBD1 might be the D (5 bases). The CDR3 consists of 16 residues. V gave up 8 bases and J gave up 0 bases, with 17 bases separating them. Germline V lookup: CDR1 LNHDA, CDR2 SQIVND (reference sequence). This chain's CDR3 is CASQLRGFYSNQPQHF. The CDR3 DNA sequence: TGTGCCAGTCAATTGCGGGGGTTTTATAGCAATCAGCCCCAGCATTTT.

This clone was observed a handful of times. This chain links TRBV28 with TRBJ1-1; no definite D call. The germline V and J ends were trimmed by 2 bases and 0 bases, with 13 bases remaining between them. The CDR3 has 16 amino acids. Germline V gives CDR1 MDHEN, CDR2 SYDVKM. The CDR3 here is CASSLEVRGLNTEAFF. The CDR3, as DNA: TGTGCCAGCAGTTTAGAAGTGAGAGGGCTGAACACTGAAGCTTTCTTT.

The V call is TRBV4-1, the J call TRBJ2-7; TRBD1 matches 11 bases. V gave up 4 bases and J gave up 9 bases; unmatched junction bases: 8. Germline CDR1 and CDR2: MGHRA and YSYEKL. The CDR3 has 14 residues. The CDR3 loop is CASSRYGGQGVQYF. The CDR3 DNA follows: TGCGCCAGCAGCCGTTACGGGGGACAGGGGGTGCAGTACTTC.

This clone was seen more than once but under ten times. V is TRBV7-9 and J is TRBJ2-7; D is uncertain. V dropped 2 bases and J dropped 3 bases, with 14 bases sitting between them. The CDR3 consists of 15 residues. CDR1 SEHNR and CDR2 FQNEAQ come from the germline V gene (reference sequence). This CDR3 reads CASSLSQRHLYEQYF. DNA of the CDR3: TGTGCCAGCAGCTTATCCCAGAGACACCTCTACGAGCAGTACTTC.

The chain is built from TRBV4-1 and TRBJ2-7, with TRBD1 as a possible D gene (6 bases). Trimming cost V 3 bases and J 4 bases, with 16 bases left between them. Germline CDR1 and CDR2: MGHRA and YSYEKL. There are 15 residues in the CDR3. The DNA of the CDR3 is TGCGCCAGCAGCCAGGGGCCTGGGCAGGGGTACGAGCAGTACTTC. Its protein product is CASSQGPGQGYEQYF.

This clone was seen just once. V and J are TRBV7-6 and TRBJ1-4; D might be TRBD1 (5 bases). The CDR3 consists of 14 residues. V dropped 5 bases and J dropped 4 bases, with 11 bases sitting between them. CDR1 is SGHVS and CDR2 is FNYEAQ in the germline V gene. CDR3 sequence: CASSRGWGNEKLFF. The DNA for the CDR3 is TGTGCCAGCAGCAGGGGATGGGGTAATGAAAAACTGTTTTTT.

This clone has a single count. The chain is built from TRBV30 and TRBJ1-1; TRBD1 matches 8 bases. The CDR3 sequence is 14 residues long. Germline loops: CDR1 GTSNPN, CDR2 SVGIG (reference sequence). V lost 2 bases, J lost 5 bases, and 7 bases stayed unmatched. The CDR3 bases are TGTGCCTGGAGTAGCAGGACAGGGAGGACTGAAGCTTTCTTT. Amino acid sequence: CAWSSRTGRTEAFF.

The chain uses TRBV29-1 and TRBJ1-2, with D maybe TRBD1 (6 bases). Deletions cut 3 bases from V and 2 bases from J, with 16 bases between. This CDR3 is built from 15 residues. Germline V gene data show CDR1 as SQVTM and CDR2 as ANQGSEA. The CDR3 DNA sequence: TGCAGCGTTGATCGAGATGTCACAGGGAACTATGGCTACACCTTC. This translates into CSVDRDVTGNYGYTF.

This chain uses TRBV27 with TRBJ1-1; tentatively, D is TRBD1 (6 bases). V gave up 6 bases and J gave up 0 bases, with 11 bases separating them. The CDR3 length is 14 residues. Germline-derived CDR1 and CDR2 are MNHEY and SMNVEV (reference sequence). As DNA, the CDR3 is TGTGCCAGCAGAAACAGGGCAATGAACACTGAAGCTTTCTTT. Translating gives CASRNRAMNTEAFF.

This clone was found a few times. The rearrangement uses TRBV27 and TRBJ1-1; 7 bases are a match to TRBD1. Germline V lookup: CDR1 MNHEY, CDR2 SMNVEV (reference sequence). V dropped 5 bases and J dropped 0; count of bases not matched to a gene: 6. CDR3 length equals 15 residues. The CDR3 loop is CASSPGQWVNTEAFF. CDR3 DNA: TGTGCCAGCAGTCCGGGACAGTGGGTGAACACTGAAGCTTTCTTT.

The rearrangement uses TRBV4-3 and TRBJ1-1; 7 nucleotides align to TRBD1. The V segment lost 0 bases and the J segment 7 bases; nucleotides outside the gene matches: 8. The CDR3 has 15 amino acids. Germline V gives CDR1 LGHNA, CDR2 YSLEER. CDR3 sequence reads: CASSQEGQLRGEAFF. CDR3 in DNA: TGCGCCAGCAGCCAAGAGGGACAGCTCCGTGGTGAAGCTTTCTTT.

The gene calls are TRBV7-8 and TRBJ1-1; D may be TRBD1 (6 bases). The CDR3 contains 17 residues. The germline V and J ends were trimmed by 5 bases and 5 bases, with 24 bases remaining between them. Germline lookup yields CDR1 SGHVS and CDR2 FQNEAQ. The CDR3 reads CASSILRDIIKSTEAFF. CDR3 bases: TGTGCCAGCAGCATTCTCCGGGACATAATAAAGTCGACTGAAGCTTTCTTT.

This clone is a singleton in its sample. CDR3 residues: CASSYASGSTEAFF. CDR3 sequence (DNA): TGTGCCAGCAGTTACGCTTCGGGGAGCACTGAAGCTTTCTTT. V is TRBV6-5 and J is TRBJ1-1; D remains unclear. The V and J ends lost 2 bases and 4 bases respectively, with 11 bases between them. The germline V gene has CDR1 MNHEY and CDR2 SVGAGI. There are 14 residues in the CDR3.